This T cell receptor (beta chain) was documented in a study of T cell repertoires in cytomegalovirus infection. TCRdb processed the reads anew with MiXCR; each CDR3 protein has one entry. Of about 570,000 distinct CDR3 sequences detected, approximately 40% appear once; the ten largest clones hold around 48%. This clonotype was seen a few times. The antigen remains unidentified. Whole-study findings and limits: Identification of carriers of CMV plus the relevant HLA was achieved through cumulative public TCR beta family frequency.

Trimming removed 7 bases from V and 4 bases from J, with 17 bases in between. CDR3 length: 15 residues. CDR1 is MNHNS and CDR2 is SASEGT in the germline V gene. The specimen was cultured PBMCs, collected from culture after CMV antigen stimulation. This clonotype was sampled from a human donor in good health (CMV status not recorded). Some clones in this sample may be carry-over from other donors' samples. The chain links TRBV6-1 to TRBJ2-1, with D maybe TRBD1 (5 bases). This chain's CDR3 is CASTEFGQLYNEQFF. CDR3 nucleotide sequence: TGTGCCAGCACCGAATTTGGACAACTATACAATGAGCAGTTCTTC.